This TCR beta chain stems from a study of cytomegalovirus exposure and HLA in healthy donors. CDR3 length: 18 amino acids. CDR1 SGHDN and CDR2 FVKESK come from the germline V gene. Trimming removed 0 bases from V and 6 bases from J, with 20 bases in between. The PCR contained 60 Vbeta and 13 Jbeta primers. This table comes from immunoSEQ multiplex PCR, and its TCRdb copy is limited to in-frame clones, with some not included. The table has 150,000 to 200,000 clones, over 70% seen once. The sequence derives from a man aged 25 to 40 in good health and CMV-seropositive. The J gene is TRBJ2-2, the V gene TRBV14, with TRBD2 as a possible D gene (5 bases). The sequencing input was PBMCs. For the CDR3, the DNA is TGTGCCAGCAGCCAAGATTGGGCTAGCCTATACGGACCCGGGGAGCTGTTTTTT. Its translation: CASSQDWASLYGPGELFF.